The present TCR beta chain was sequenced within a study of shared clonotypes between healthy human individuals. General study results and limits: With a handful of donors compared, approximately 5% of naive CD4 clonotypes were shared.

V was trimmed by 3 bases and J by 3 bases, leaving 12 bases between them. CDR1 ENHRY and CDR2 SYGVKD come from the germline V gene. This CDR3 region has 15 residues. This clone was observed a handful of times. Its antigen is as yet unknown. CD45RO-negative cells were positively selected for CCR7, leaving out terminally differentiated effector memory CD45RA+ cells. The repertoire was sequenced with immunoSEQ multiplex PCR; TCRdb's copy has only in-frame clones and lacks some. The table lists about 2.1 million clones, approximately 92% of them singletons. What was sequenced was naive CD8+ T cells from PBMCs. This clonotype was obtained from a man aged 18-30 years in good health. Some clones in this sample may be carry-over from other donors' samples. The chain employs TRBV10-3 and TRBJ1-5, with D unclear. The CDR3 spells CAISDRLLDNQPQHF. The CDR3 bases are TGTGCCATCAGTGACCGACTCCTGGACAATCAGCCCCAGCATTTT.